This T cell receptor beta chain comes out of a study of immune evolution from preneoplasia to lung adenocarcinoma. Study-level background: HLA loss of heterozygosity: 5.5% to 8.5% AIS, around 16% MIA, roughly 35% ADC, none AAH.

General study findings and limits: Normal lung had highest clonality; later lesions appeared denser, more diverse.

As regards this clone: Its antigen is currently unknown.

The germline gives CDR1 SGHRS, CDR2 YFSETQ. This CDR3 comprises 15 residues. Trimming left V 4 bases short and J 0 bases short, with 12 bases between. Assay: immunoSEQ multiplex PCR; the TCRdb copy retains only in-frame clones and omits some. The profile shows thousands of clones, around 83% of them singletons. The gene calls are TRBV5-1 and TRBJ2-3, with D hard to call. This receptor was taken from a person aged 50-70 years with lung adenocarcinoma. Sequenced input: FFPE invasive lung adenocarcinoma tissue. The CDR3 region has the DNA TGCGCCAGCAGCATGCCGTCCCCAAGCACAGATACGCAGTATTTT. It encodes CASSMPSPSTDTQYF.